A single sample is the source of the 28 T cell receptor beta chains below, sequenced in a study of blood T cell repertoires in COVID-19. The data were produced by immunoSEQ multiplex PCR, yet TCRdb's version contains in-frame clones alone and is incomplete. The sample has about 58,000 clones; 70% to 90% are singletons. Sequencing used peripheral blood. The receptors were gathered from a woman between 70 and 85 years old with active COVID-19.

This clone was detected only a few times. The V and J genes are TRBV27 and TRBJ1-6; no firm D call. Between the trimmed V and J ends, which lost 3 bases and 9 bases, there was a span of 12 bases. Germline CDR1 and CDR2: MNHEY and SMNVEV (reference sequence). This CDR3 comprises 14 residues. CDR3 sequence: CASSFVGGGSPLHF. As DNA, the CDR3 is TGTGCCAGCAGTTTCGTGGGTGGAGGTTCACCCCTCCACTTT.

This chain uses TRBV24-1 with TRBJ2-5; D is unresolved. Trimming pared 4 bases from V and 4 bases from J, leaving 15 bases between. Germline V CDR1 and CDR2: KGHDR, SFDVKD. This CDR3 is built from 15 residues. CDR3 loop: CATSDRVEVGETQYF. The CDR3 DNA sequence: TGTGCCACCAGTGACCGAGTCGAGGTAGGAGAGACCCAGTACTTC.

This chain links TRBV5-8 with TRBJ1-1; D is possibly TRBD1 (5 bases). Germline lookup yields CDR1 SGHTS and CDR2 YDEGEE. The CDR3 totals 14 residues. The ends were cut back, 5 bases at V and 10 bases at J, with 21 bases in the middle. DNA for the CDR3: TGTGCCAGCAGGGATTGGGACTCCCCTAACGTAGCTTTCTTT. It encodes CASRDWDSPNVAFF.

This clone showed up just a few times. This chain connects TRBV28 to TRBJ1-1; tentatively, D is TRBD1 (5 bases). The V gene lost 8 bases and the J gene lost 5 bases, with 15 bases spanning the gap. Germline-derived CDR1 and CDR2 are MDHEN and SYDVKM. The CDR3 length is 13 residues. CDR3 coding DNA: TGTGCCAGCGGACGGACGGAGGGGACTGAAGCTTTCTTT. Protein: CASGRTEGTEAFF. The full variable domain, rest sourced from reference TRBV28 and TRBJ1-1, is DVKVTQSSRYLVKRTGEKVFLECVQDMDHENMFWYRQDPGLGLRLIYFSYDVKMKEKGDIPEGYSVSREKKERFSLILESASTNQTSMYLCASGRTEGTEAFFGQGTRLTVV.

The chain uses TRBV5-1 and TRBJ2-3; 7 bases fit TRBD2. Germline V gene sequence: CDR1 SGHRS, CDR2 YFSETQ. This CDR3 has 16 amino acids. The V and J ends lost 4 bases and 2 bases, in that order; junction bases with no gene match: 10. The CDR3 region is CASSDLRSGNTDTQYF. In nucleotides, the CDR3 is TGCGCCAGCAGCGACCTGAGGAGCGGGAACACAGATACGCAGTATTTT.

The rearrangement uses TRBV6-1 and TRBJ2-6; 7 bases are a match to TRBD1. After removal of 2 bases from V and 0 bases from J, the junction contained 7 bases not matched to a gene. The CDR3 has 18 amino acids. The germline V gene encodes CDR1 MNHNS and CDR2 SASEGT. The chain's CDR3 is CASSERGGASSGANVLTF. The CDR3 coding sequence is TGTGCCAGCAGTGAAAGAGGGGGCGCGAGCTCTGGGGCCAACGTCCTGACTTTC.

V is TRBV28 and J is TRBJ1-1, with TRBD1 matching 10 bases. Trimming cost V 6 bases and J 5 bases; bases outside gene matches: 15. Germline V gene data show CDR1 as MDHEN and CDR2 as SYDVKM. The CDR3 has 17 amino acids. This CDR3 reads CASSPSPGTGAKTEAFF. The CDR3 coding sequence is TGTGCCAGCAGCCCTAGTCCCGGGACAGGGGCGAAGACTGAAGCTTTCTTT.

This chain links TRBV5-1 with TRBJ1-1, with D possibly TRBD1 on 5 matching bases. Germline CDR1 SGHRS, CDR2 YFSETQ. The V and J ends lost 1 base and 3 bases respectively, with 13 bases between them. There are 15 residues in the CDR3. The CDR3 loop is CASSLWGGEDTEAFF. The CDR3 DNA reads TGCGCCAGCAGCTTGTGGGGGGGAGAGGACACTGAAGCTTTCTTT.

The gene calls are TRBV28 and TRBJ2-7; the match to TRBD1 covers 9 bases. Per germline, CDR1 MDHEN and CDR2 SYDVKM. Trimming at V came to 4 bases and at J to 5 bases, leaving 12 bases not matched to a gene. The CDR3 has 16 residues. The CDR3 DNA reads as TGTGCCAGCAGTTGGAGCCGGGACAGGGCTATCCACGAGCAGTACTTC. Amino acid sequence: CASSWSRDRAIHEQYF.

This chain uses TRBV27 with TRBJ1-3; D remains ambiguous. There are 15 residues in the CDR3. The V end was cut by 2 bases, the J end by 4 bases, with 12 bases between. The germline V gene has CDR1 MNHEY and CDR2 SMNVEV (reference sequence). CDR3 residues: CASSLMSGEGNTIYF. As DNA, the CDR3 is TGTGCCAGCAGTTTAATGTCTGGGGAGGGAAACACCATATATTTT.

The CDR3 protein is CASTGAQGRIEQFF. The CDR3 bases are TGTGCCAGCACAGGGGCGCAGGGGCGTATTGAGCAGTTCTTC. V is TRBV6-5 and J is TRBJ2-1; tentatively, D is TRBD1 (6 bases). The V and J ends lost 7 bases and 9 bases respectively, with 19 bases between them. This CDR3 is 14 amino acids long. Germline V gives CDR1 MNHEY, CDR2 SVGAGI.

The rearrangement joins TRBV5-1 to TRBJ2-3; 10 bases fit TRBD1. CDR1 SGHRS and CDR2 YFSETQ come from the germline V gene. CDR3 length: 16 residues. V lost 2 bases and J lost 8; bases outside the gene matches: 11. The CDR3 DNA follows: TGCGCCAGCAGCTTAGGACCGGGACAGGGGTTGGGTACGCAGTATTTT. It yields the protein CASSLGPGQGLGTQYF.

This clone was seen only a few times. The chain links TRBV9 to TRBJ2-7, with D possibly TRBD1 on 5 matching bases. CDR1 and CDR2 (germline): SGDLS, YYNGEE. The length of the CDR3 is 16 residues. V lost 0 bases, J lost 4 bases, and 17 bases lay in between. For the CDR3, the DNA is TGTGCCAGCAGCGTAGATACCATGGGGCAGCCGTACGAGCAGTACTTC. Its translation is CASSVDTMGQPYEQYF.

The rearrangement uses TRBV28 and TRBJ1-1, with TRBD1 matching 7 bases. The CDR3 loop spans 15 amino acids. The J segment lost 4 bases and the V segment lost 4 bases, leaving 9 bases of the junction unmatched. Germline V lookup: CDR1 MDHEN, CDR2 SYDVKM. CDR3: CASSSQGSGGTEAFF. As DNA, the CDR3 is TGTGCCAGCAGTTCACAGGGGAGTGGGGGCACTGAAGCTTTCTTT.

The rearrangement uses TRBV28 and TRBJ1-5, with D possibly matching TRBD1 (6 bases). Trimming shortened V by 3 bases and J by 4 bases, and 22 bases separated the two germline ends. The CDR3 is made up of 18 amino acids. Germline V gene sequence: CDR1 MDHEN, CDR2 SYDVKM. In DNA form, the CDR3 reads TGTGCCAGCAGTTTTTTGGATAACAGGGCCGCACGGAATCAGCCCCAGCATTTT. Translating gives CASSFLDNRAARNQPQHF. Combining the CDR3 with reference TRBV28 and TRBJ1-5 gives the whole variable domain DVKVTQSSRYLVKRTGEKVFLECVQDMDHENMFWYRQDPGLGLRLIYFSYDVKMKEKGDIPEGYSVSREKKERFSLILESASTNQTSMYLCASSFLDNRAARNQPQHFGDGTRLSIL.

The CDR3: CASRRGGFGYEQYF. CDR3 sequence (DNA): TGTGCCAGCAGGCGCGGGGGATTCGGGTACGAGCAGTACTTC. This chain links TRBV6-5 with TRBJ2-7; 7 bases line up with TRBD2. This CDR3 spans 14 amino acids. The J segment lost 4 bases and the V segment lost 6 bases, leaving 9 bases of the junction unmatched. Germline values: CDR1 MNHEY, CDR2 SVGAGI.

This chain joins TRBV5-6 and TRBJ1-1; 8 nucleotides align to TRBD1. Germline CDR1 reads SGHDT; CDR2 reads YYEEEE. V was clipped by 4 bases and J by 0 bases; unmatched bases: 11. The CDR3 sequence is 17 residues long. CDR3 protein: CASSPRWAGGLNTEAFF. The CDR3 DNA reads TGTGCCAGCAGCCCCCGTTGGGCAGGGGGCTTGAACACTGAAGCTTTCTTT. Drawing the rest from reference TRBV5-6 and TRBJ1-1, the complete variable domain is DAGVTQSPTHLIKTRGQQVTLRCSPKSGHDTVSWYQQALGQGPQFIFQYYEEEERQRGNFPDRFSGHQFPNYSSELNVNALLLGDSALYLCASSPRWAGGLNTEAFFGQGTRLTVV.

This CDR3 reads CASSAPTSGPSQNEQFF. CDR3 sequence (DNA): TGTGCCAGCAGCGCACCTACTAGCGGACCAAGTCAAAATGAGCAGTTCTTC. The chain is built from TRBV3-1 (or the pseudogene TRBV3-2) and TRBJ2-1; 8 nucleotides match TRBD2. This CDR3 spans 17 amino acids. CDR1 and CDR2 (germline): LGHDT, YNNKEL (reference sequence). The ends lost 5 bases at V and 7 bases at J; junction bases unmatched: 16.

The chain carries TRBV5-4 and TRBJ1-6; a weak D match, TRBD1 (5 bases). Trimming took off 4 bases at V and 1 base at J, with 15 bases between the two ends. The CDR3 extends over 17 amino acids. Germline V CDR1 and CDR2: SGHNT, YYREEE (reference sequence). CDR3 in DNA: TGTGCCAGCAGCCCAGAAATGACAGAGTCCTATAATTCACCCCTCCACTTT. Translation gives CASSPEMTESYNSPLHF.

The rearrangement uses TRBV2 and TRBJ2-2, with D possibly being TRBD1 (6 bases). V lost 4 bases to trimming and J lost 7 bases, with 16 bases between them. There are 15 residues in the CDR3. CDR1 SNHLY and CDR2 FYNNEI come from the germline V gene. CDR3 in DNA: TGTGCCAGCAGTGGTCAGGGGCATTTAGGCGGGGAGCTGTTTTTT. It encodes CASSGQGHLGGELFF. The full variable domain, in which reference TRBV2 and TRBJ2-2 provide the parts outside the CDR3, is EPEVTQTPSHQVTQMGQEVILRCVPISNHLYFYWYRQILGQKVEFLVSFYNNEISEKSEIFDDQFSVERPDGSNFTLKIRSTKLEDSAMYFCASSGQGHLGGELFFGEGSRLTVL.

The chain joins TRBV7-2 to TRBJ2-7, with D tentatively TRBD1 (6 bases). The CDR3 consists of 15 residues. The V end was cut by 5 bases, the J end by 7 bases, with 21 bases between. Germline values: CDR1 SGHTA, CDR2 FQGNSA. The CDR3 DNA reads TGTGCCAGCAGCAGCCGCGCAGGGGCCGATCGGGAGCAGTACTTC. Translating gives CASSSRAGADREQYF.

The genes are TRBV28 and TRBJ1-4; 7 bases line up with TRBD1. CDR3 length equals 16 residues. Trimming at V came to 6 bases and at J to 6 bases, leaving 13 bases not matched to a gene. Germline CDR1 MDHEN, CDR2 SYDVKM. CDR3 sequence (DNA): TGTGCCAGCAGGTCCATCGGGACAGAAGACCATGAAAAACTGTTTTTT. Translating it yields CASRSIGTEDHEKLFF.

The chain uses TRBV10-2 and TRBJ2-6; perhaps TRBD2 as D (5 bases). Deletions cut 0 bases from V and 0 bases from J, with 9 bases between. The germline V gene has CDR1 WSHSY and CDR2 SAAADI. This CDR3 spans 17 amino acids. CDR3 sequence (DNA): TGCGCCAGCAGTGAGTCTTCACGGGGCTCTGGGGCCAACGTCCTGACTTTC. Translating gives CASSESSRGSGANVLTF.

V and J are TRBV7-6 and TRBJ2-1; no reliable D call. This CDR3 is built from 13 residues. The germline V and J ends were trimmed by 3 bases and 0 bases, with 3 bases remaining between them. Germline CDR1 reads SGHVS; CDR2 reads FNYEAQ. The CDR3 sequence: CASSFSSYNEQFF. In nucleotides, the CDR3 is TGTGCCAGCAGCTTTAGCTCCTACAATGAGCAGTTCTTC.

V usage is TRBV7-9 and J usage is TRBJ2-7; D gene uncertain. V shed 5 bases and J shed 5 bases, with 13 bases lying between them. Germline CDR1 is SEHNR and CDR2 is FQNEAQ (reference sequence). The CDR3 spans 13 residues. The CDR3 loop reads CASSLAGLHEQYF. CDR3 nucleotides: TGTGCCAGCAGCCTCGCAGGTCTCCACGAGCAGTACTTC.

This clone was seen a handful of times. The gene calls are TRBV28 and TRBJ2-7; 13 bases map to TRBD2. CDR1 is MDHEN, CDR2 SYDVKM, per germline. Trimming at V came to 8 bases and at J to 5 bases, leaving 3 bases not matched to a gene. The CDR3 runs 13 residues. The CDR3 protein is CASGTSGTHEQYF. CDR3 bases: TGTGCCAGCGGGACTAGCGGGACCCACGAGCAGTACTTC. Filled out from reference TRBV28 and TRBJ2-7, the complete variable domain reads DVKVTQSSRYLVKRTGEKVFLECVQDMDHENMFWYRQDPGLGLRLIYFSYDVKMKEKGDIPEGYSVSREKKERFSLILESASTNQTSMYLCASGTSGTHEQYFGPGTRLTVT.

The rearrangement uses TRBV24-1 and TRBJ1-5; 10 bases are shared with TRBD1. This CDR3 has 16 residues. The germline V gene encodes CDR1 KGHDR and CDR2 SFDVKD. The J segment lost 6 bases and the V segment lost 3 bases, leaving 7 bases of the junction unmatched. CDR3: CATSDPRQGASQPQHF. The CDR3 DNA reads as TGTGCCACCAGTGATCCTCGACAGGGGGCTAGTCAGCCCCAGCATTTT.

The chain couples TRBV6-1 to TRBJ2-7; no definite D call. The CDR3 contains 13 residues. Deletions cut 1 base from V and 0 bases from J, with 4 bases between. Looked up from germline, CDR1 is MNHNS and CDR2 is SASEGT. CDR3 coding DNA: TGTGCCAGCAGTGAAGGTCTCTCCTACGAGCAGTACTTC. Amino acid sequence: CASSEGLSYEQYF.